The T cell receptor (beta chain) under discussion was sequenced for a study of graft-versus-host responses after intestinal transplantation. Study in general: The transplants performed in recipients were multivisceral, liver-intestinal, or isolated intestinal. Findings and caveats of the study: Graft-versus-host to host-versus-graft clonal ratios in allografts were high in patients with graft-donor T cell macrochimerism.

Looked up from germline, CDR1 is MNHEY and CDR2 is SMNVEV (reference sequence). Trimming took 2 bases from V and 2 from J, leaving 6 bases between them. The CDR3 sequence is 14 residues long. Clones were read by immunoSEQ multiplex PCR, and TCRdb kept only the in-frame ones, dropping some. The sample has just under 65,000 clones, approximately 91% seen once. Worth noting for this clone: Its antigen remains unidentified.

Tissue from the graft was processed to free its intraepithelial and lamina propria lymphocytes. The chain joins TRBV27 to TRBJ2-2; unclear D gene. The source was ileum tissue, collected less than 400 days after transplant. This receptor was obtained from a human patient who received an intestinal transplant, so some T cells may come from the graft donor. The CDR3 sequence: CASSLGVNTGELFF. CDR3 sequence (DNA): TGTGCCAGCAGTTTAGGGGTCAACACCGGGGAGCTGTTTTTT.